This T cell receptor (beta chain) came from a study of T cells after yellow fever vaccination (dated by TCRdb to between 2019 and 2020). Broadly, across the study: Libraries from fractions with low cell numbers were prepared with the SMART-Seq v4 Ultra Low Input RNA kit. Blood samples were taken at several timepoints before and after primary and secondary immunization, and bulk PBMC replicates and cell subsets were isolated. Bulk TCR alpha and beta repertoires were sequenced longitudinally to track T-cell clones before and after primary and booster YFV17D yellow fever vaccination. The cohort comprised two healthy male donors, one aged 18 to 30 and one aged 30 to 40 years.

The full study reports these points: Compared with the primary T-cell response, the secondary T-cell response was weaker but faster, peaking on day 5 rather than day 15. The study included only a couple of donors, which limits how far the findings can be generalized. A small fraction of clonotypes showed up in both the CD4 and CD8 compartments, probably as a result of convergent recombination. Most clones expanded after primary vaccination (96% of CD4 and approximately 90% of CD8) were re-detected after the booster, suggesting that broad memory maintenance occurred. Because abundant contaminating clonotypes from the bulk population could be contained in FACS-sorted repertoires, computational filtering was required.

This clonotype has a handful of counts. Its binding antigen is unknown. No quality values exist for individual bases; no much larger clone is one base distant. TCR cDNA was made using 5'RACE template switching, a step that added a universal primer site and unique molecular identifiers. cDNA synthesis was primed from both the TCR alpha and TCR beta constant segments. Two PCR steps were used to amplify libraries, with sample barcodes and sequencing adapters being added in the second step. Sequencing of libraries was performed on Illumina HiSeq 2500 (2x100 bp) or NovaSeq (2x150 bp). The original pipeline was this. MIGEC handled demultiplexing of reads and collapsing into UMI consensus sequences, while MiXCR performed V(D)J alignment. Using edgeR on replicate PBMC samples, clonotypes were called vaccine-responding if FDR was below 0.01 and the log2 fold change was above 5 up to day 15. CD4 or CD8 identity was assigned to each bulk clonotype according to whether the clonotype was present at higher abundance in the sequenced CD4 repertoire or the sequenced CD8 repertoire. In-frame beta chains were kept once TCRdb had trimmed the public reads at Q25 with fastp and called clones with MiXCR. Rows are combined by CDR3 protein, so each entry shows the most common genes and DNA. The V and J calls and clone size come from TCRdb's table, not from the authors' own analysis. The table for this sample lists about 50,000 distinct CDR3 sequences; approximately 6.9% of them were counted only once. Roughly 40% of the sample rests with the top ten.

The meaning of the sample's treatment or condition label: live attenuated yellow fever vaccine strain. A standard Ficoll-Paque protocol was used to isolate PBMCs from peripheral blood. CD4 and CD8 T-cell fractions were isolated with Dynabeads CD4 and CD8 positive selection kits. RNA was extracted with TriZol from bulk PBMCs, CD4 and CD8 fractions, and dextramer-positive and dextramer-negative fractions. The CDR3, cysteine through phenylalanine, is 13 amino acids long. Left in the record is the CDR3 DNA by itself, 39 bases read in frame from the first base. Trimming takes 4 bases from V and 4 bases from J, and the germline ends sit 10 bases apart. CDR1 MGHDK and CDR2 SYGVNS were looked up in the germline V gene.

Sequences were derived from CD8+ T cells sorted from PBMCs, sampled on the day of the first yellow fever vaccination. In this chain, TRBV25-1 is recombined with TRBJ1-2, with TRBD1 perhaps the D gene, on 5 matching bases. This TCR was sampled from a man between 18 and 29 years old who received the YFV17D yellow fever vaccine. The DNA sequence is as follows: TGTGCCAGCAGTGGTGACAGAACCTATGGCTACACCTTC. This gives the protein CASSGDRTYGYTF.